A selection of T cell receptor beta chains follows, all from one sample in a study of T cell changes during pregnancy in multiple sclerosis. Sequencing used immunoSEQ multiplex PCR; TCRdb keeps in-frame clones, though not all of them. Among about 49,000 clones listed, approximately 94% were seen once. Material: CD8+ T cells from peripheral blood mononuclear cells, obtained before pregnancy. The receptors originated from a female donor with multiple sclerosis, enrolled in a pregnancy study. Both conserved end residues are part of each CDR3. A D gene is named only where the DNA matches it firmly. Rows may omit the clone size; those that give it use once, few, many or a size class.

d_call: -
clone_size: -
v_call: TRBV27
cdr3_aa: CASSLSLSSSDTQYF

d_call: -
clone_size: -
v_call: TRBV10-3
cdr3_aa: CAISEKQGWTEAFF

d_call: -
clone_size: -
v_call: TRBV29-1
cdr3_aa: CSGVWTDPGNTIYF

d_call: -
clone_size: -
v_call: TRBV27
cdr3_aa: CASSGGNEQYF

d_call: -
clone_size: -
v_call: TRBV6-1
cdr3_aa: CASSAEGAGGYEQYF

d_call: -
clone_size: -
v_call: TRBV5-6
cdr3_aa: CASSALETQYF

d_call: -
clone_size: -
v_call: TRBV27
cdr3_aa: CASSVLRAHLDTQYF

d_call: -
clone_size: -
v_call: TRBV30
cdr3_aa: CAWRLRGDYEQYF

d_call: -
clone_size: -
v_call: TRBV15
cdr3_aa: CATSWLGGVAEKLFF

d_call: TRBD1
clone_size: -
v_call: TRBV19
cdr3_aa: CASSLQGAGDTQYF

d_call: TRBD2
clone_size: -
v_call: TRBV2
cdr3_aa: CASSEGLAGGGTGELFF

d_call: -
clone_size: -
v_call: TRBV5-5
cdr3_aa: CASSRTLGLKNTDTQYF

d_call: -
clone_size: -
v_call: TRBV9
cdr3_aa: CASSARTPYYGYTF

d_call: -
clone_size: -
v_call: TRBV7-2
cdr3_aa: CASRPNAGVNTEAFF

d_call: -
clone_size: -
v_call: TRBV30
cdr3_aa: CAWSVSGKVNTEAFF

d_call: TRBD1
clone_size: -
v_call: TRBV5-1
cdr3_aa: CASSAGTAHYGYTF

d_call: TRBD1
clone_size: -
v_call: TRBV9
cdr3_aa: CASSVGQGSVEQYF

d_call: -
clone_size: once
v_call: TRBV19
cdr3_aa: CASSPTSTDTQYF

d_call: TRBD1
clone_size: -
v_call: TRBV19
cdr3_aa: CASSIGGQGLFF

d_call: -
clone_size: -
v_call: TRBV7-6
cdr3_aa: CASSAASDTQYF

d_call: -
clone_size: -
v_call: TRBV7-6
cdr3_aa: CASSINRESPEAFF

d_call: -
clone_size: -
v_call: TRBV10-3
cdr3_aa: CAIAGDTEAFF

d_call: -
clone_size: -
v_call: TRBV13
cdr3_aa: CASSVRPRQLQETQYF

d_call: TRBD2
clone_size: -
v_call: TRBV5-4
cdr3_aa: CASSPAGLYNEQFF

d_call: -
clone_size: -
v_call: TRBV19
cdr3_aa: CATQPGGFNEQFF

d_call: TRBD1
clone_size: -
v_call: TRBV7-9
cdr3_aa: CASSRQGSNTGELFF

d_call: -
clone_size: -
v_call: TRBV4-2
cdr3_aa: CASSHSTDLNTEAFF

d_call: TRBD2
clone_size: -
v_call: TRBV30
cdr3_aa: CAWSGVAGGPIFSTDTQYF

d_call: TRBD2
clone_size: -
v_call: TRBV27
cdr3_aa: CASSSASGGKEQYF

d_call: -
clone_size: -
v_call: TRBV7-9
cdr3_aa: CASSFLSGDTSTDTQYF

d_call: -
clone_size: -
v_call: TRBV10-3
cdr3_aa: CAISGVFRRDQPQHF

d_call: -
clone_size: -
v_call: TRBV5-6
cdr3_aa: CASSSYFGDWGSTEAFF

d_call: TRBD1
clone_size: -
v_call: TRBV6-5
cdr3_aa: CASSYGTEANYGYTF

d_call: TRBD1
clone_size: -
v_call: TRBV5-1
cdr3_aa: CASSVGTGSYEQYF

d_call: -
clone_size: -
v_call: TRBV4-2
cdr3_aa: CASRKGDLSNQPQHF

d_call: -
clone_size: -
v_call: TRBV30
cdr3_aa: CAWSGGGLNTEAFF

d_call: TRBD1
clone_size: -
v_call: TRBV4-1
cdr3_aa: CASSHSRGSNQPQHF

d_call: TRBD1
clone_size: -
v_call: TRBV11-2
cdr3_aa: CAYRTGVTGELFF

d_call: TRBD2
clone_size: -
v_call: TRBV27
cdr3_aa: CASSALAGAYEQYF

d_call: -
clone_size: -
v_call: TRBV5-5
cdr3_aa: CASSLAGDSYEQYF

d_call: TRBD1
clone_size: -
v_call: TRBV27
cdr3_aa: CASSDRGLGEQFF

d_call: TRBD1
clone_size: -
v_call: TRBV7-8
cdr3_aa: CASSPAGQGMNTEAFF

d_call: -
clone_size: -
v_call: TRBV6-1
cdr3_aa: CASSEDTFYHSNQPQHF

d_call: TRBD1
clone_size: -
v_call: TRBV6-1
cdr3_aa: CASRTGQLRYEQYF

d_call: TRBD2
clone_size: -
v_call: TRBV6-1
cdr3_aa: CASSEKGLQDTQYF

d_call: TRBD2
clone_size: -
v_call: TRBV11-2
cdr3_aa: CASSYRGLPRTYNEQFF

d_call: -
clone_size: -
v_call: TRBV29-1
cdr3_aa: CSVEGGPSSYNEQFF

d_call: -
clone_size: -
v_call: TRBV15
cdr3_aa: CATSRRQERGEKLFF

d_call: TRBD2
clone_size: -
v_call: TRBV5-5
cdr3_aa: CASSRSGAHTGELFF

d_call: TRBD2
clone_size: -
v_call: TRBV13
cdr3_aa: CASSLGRRLAGNEQFF

d_call: -
clone_size: once
v_call: TRBV19
cdr3_aa: CASSARIYEQFF

d_call: -
clone_size: -
v_call: TRBV9
cdr3_aa: CASSVGGPAAGELFF

d_call: -
clone_size: -
v_call: TRBV19
cdr3_aa: CASSIGGNEQYF

d_call: -
clone_size: -
v_call: TRBV5-1
cdr3_aa: CASSWDSTDTQYF